This T cell receptor (beta chain) was identified during a study of blood T cell repertoires in COVID-19. Study background: The study drew acute and convalescent COVID-19 samples from the United States, Italy and Spain.

Sequencing used immunoSEQ multiplex PCR; TCRdb keeps in-frame clones, though not all of them. The sample lists 350,000 to 400,000 clones; around 87% were seen once. V was cut by 5 bases and J by 1 base, with 11 bases left in between. CDR3 length: 14 amino acids. The germline V gene encodes CDR1 SGHAT and CDR2 FQDESV (reference sequence). The chain is built from TRBV11-1 and TRBJ2-5; D is possibly TRBD1 (5 bases). The clonotype was recovered from a man between 35 and 55 years old in a cohort exposed to, infected with or recovered from COVID-19 (not recorded which). Sequenced: PBMCs or T cells enriched from blood (not recorded which). CDR3 loop: CASSHPTAQETQYF. As DNA, the CDR3 is TGTGCCAGCAGCCACCCGACAGCCCAAGAGACCCAGTACTTC.